The rows below give T cell receptor beta chains drawn from one sample of a study of T cells in Graves' hyperthyroidism and ophthalmopathy. Each CDR3 protein gets one entry after TCRdb re-called the multiplex PCR reads with MiXCR. The sample has hundreds of thousands of distinct CDR3 sequences, 38% seen once; the top ten hold approximately 10%. Sample: blood. The source is a man between 18 and 35 years old with Graves' hyperthyroidism. Both conserved end residues are part of each CDR3. Fields, in order: V gene, D gene, J gene, CDR3 length, CDR3 protein. A D gene is named only where the DNA matches it firmly.

TRBV5-1	TRBD1	TRBJ2-7	15	CASSRDSGQGYEQYF
TRBV7-2	NA	TRBJ2-7	15	CASSLVIGSSYEQYF
TRBV6-5	TRBD1	TRBJ1-2	13	CASSRTGSDGYTF
TRBV7-2	TRBD1	TRBJ1-1	18	CASSRGWGRGIKNTEAFF
TRBV2	NA	TRBJ2-7	14	CASRGWESSNEQYF
TRBV9	NA	TRBJ1-4	12	CASSVGSEKLFF
TRBV19	NA	TRBJ2-7	13	CASSLGAVNEQYF
TRBV9	NA	TRBJ1-6	15	CASSVQGLDNSPLHF
TRBV25-1	NA	TRBJ1-4	16	CASSQPTGSTNEKLFF
TRBV2	NA	TRBJ2-5	11	CASPSGETQYF
TRBV7-2	NA	TRBJ1-6	16	CASSLVDAGANSPLHF